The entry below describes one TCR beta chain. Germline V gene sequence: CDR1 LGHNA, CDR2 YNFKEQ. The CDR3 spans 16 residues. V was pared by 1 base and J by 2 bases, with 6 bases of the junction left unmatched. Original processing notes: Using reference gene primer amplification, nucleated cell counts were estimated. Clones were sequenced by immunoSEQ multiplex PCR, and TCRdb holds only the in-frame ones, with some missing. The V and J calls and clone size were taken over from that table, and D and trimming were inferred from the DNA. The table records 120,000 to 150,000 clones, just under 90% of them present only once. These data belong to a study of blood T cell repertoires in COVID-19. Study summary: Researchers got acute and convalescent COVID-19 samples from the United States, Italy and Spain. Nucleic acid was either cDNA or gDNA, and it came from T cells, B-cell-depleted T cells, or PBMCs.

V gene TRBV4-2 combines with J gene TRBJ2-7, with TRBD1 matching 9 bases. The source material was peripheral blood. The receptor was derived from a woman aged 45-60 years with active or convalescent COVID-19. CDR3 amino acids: CASSQVGDRAPYEQYF. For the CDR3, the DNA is TGTGCCAGCAGCCAAGTGGGGGACAGGGCCCCCTACGAGCAGTACTTC.